One sample yielded the 17 T cell receptor beta chains listed below, sequenced in a study of long-term antiretroviral therapy in people with HIV. Researchers report immunoSEQ v3.0 was run at survey level. Only in-frame clones appear in the TCRdb table, and some are missing; sequencing was by immunoSEQ multiplex PCR. This sample carries about 30,000 clones, roughly 84% of them seen once, and the ten largest clones take just under 8.5%. The source material was unsorted PBMCs, sampled 3 years after starting antiretroviral therapy. These receptors were obtained from a man aged 40-49 years with HIV.

The chain employs TRBV15 and TRBJ2-7; D perhaps matches TRBD2 (5 bases). Deletions cut 4 bases from V and 0 bases from J, with 19 bases between. This CDR3 has 17 residues. From germline, CDR1 is LNHNV and CDR2 YYDKDF (reference sequence). CDR3 protein: CATSIFSGNGYSYEQYF. The CDR3 nucleotides read TGTGCCACCAGCATTTTTTCCGGGAACGGGTACTCCTACGAGCAGTACTTC.

The chain combines TRBV6-1 with TRBJ1-6; D remains ambiguous. The CDR3 length is 15 residues. CDR1 and CDR2 (germline): MNHNS, SASEGT. The ends were cut back, 0 bases at V and 6 bases at J, with 9 bases in the middle. CDR3 region: CASSEAGNLNSPLHF. The CDR3, as DNA: TGTGCCAGCAGTGAAGCCGGGAACCTTAATTCACCCCTCCACTTT.

This clone was counted a few times. The chain couples TRBV27 to TRBJ1-5; TRBD1 might be the D (6 bases). Germline CDR1 and CDR2: MNHEY and SMNVEV (reference sequence). The V gene lost 8 bases and the J gene lost 4 bases, with 18 bases spanning the gap. The length of the CDR3 is 15 residues. The CDR3 sequence is CASAMGGNANQPQHF. The CDR3, as DNA: TGTGCCAGCGCCATGGGGGGCAATGCGAATCAGCCCCAGCATTTT.

This chain links TRBV5-1 with TRBJ2-1; D is undetermined. CDR3 length: 12 amino acids. The V end was cut by 2 bases, the J end by 5 bases, with 5 bases between. Germline V gene lookup returns CDR1 SGHRS and CDR2 YFSETQ. The CDR3 region is CASSLDDNEQFF. CDR3 nucleotide sequence: TGCGCCAGCAGCTTAGACGACAATGAGCAGTTCTTC.

The V gene is TRBV7-8, the J gene TRBJ2-7, with 9 bases that match TRBD2. Trimming cost V 5 bases and J 3 bases; bases outside gene matches: 5. Germline values: CDR1 SGHVS, CDR2 FQNEAQ. This CDR3 has 14 residues. The CDR3 region is CASSRLAVNYEQYF. CDR3 nucleotides: TGTGCCAGCAGCCGACTAGCGGTAAACTACGAGCAGTACTTC.

The chain employs TRBV20-1 and TRBJ2-7; D is unclear. There are 11 residues in the CDR3. Germline values: CDR1 DFQATT, CDR2 SNEGSKA (reference sequence). Trimming took off 1 base at V and 3 bases at J, with 4 bases between the two ends. The CDR3 reads CSARVDYEQYF. The DNA of the CDR3 is TGCAGTGCTAGAGTAGACTACGAGCAGTACTTC.

The chain recombines TRBV19 with TRBJ1-5; unclear D gene. The V end was cut by 3 bases, the J end by 1 base, with 13 bases between. Germline values: CDR1 LNHDA, CDR2 SQIVND (reference sequence). CDR3 length: 16 amino acids. The CDR3 sequence is CASSIGWGVSNQPQHF. The CDR3 DNA is TGTGCCAGTAGTATCGGCTGGGGAGTAAGCAATCAGCCCCAGCATTTT.

This chain joins TRBV10-1 and TRBJ2-5; tentative D call: TRBD2 (5 bases). Per germline, CDR1 WNHNN and CDR2 SYGVQD (reference sequence). CDR3 length equals 13 residues. With 3 bases removed from V and 1 base from J, the gap between germline ends came to 6 bases. The CDR3 loop reads CASSERGQETQYF. CDR3 nucleotide sequence: TGCGCCAGCAGTGAACGGGGCCAAGAGACCCAGTACTTC.

This clone was found a few times. The chain carries TRBV7-9 and TRBJ1-5, with no clear D. Trimming cost V 2 bases and J 5 bases, with 10 bases left between them. Germline CDR1 is SEHNR and CDR2 is FQNEAQ (reference sequence). CDR3 length equals 14 residues. The CDR3 DNA reads TGTGCCAGCAGCTTACCAGGAAGCCATCAGCCCCAGCATTTT. This sequence encodes CASSLPGSHQPQHF.

The chain joins TRBV6-1 to TRBJ1-3, with D possibly matching TRBD1 (6 bases). V lost 1 base and J 4 bases, leaving 17 bases between the germline ends. Germline lookup yields CDR1 MNHNS and CDR2 SASEGT. The CDR3 has 17 amino acids. CDR3: CASSEVVGRGSGNTIYF. DNA of the CDR3: TGTGCCAGCAGTGAAGTAGTAGGGAGGGGGTCGGGAAACACCATATATTTT.

The chain employs TRBV27 and TRBJ2-7; a possible D gene is TRBD1 (5 bases). V lost 2 bases to trimming and J lost 2 bases, with 13 bases between them. Germline V gene lookup returns CDR1 MNHEY and CDR2 SMNVEV (reference sequence). The CDR3 consists of 15 residues. CDR3 DNA: TGTGCCAGCAGTTTAGTGGGGCAGGGAACCTACGAGCAGTACTTC. Encoded protein: CASSLVGQGTYEQYF.

This clone was recorded only once. This chain joins TRBV21-1 and TRBJ2-1. TRBV21-1 is noted as a pseudogene. CDR3 length: 14 residues. CDR3 in amino acids: CASSITISYNEQFF. CDR3 DNA: TGTGCCAGCAGCATTACCATCTCCTACAATGAGCAGTTCTTC.

This clone was seen only once. V gene TRBV4-1 combines with J gene TRBJ2-7; D is tentatively TRBD1 or TRBD2 (5 bases each). This CDR3 is built from 14 residues. CDR1 is MGHRA and CDR2 is YSYEKL in the germline V gene. V gave up 0 bases and J gave up 6 bases, with 12 bases separating them. In DNA form, the CDR3 reads TGCGCCAGCAGCCAAGACTCGGCAGGGAGCGAGCAGTACTTC. It is translated as CASSQDSAGSEQYF.

The sample holds one count of this clone. The chain combines TRBV5-1 with TRBJ2-1; TRBD2 matches 8 bases. V gave up 0 bases and J gave up 3 bases; unmatched junction bases: 5. Germline V gives CDR1 SGHRS, CDR2 YFSETQ. The CDR3 is made up of 16 amino acids. CDR3 in DNA: TGCGCCAGCAGCTTGGTTGCCAGCGGGGGCTACAATGAGCAGTTCTTC. It codes for CASSLVASGGYNEQFF.

This sequence joins TRBV7-6 and TRBJ2-2, with D perhaps TRBD1 (6 bases). The CDR3 has 18 amino acids. The V gene's germline CDR1 is SGHVS and CDR2 FNYEAQ. V lost 4 bases, J lost 1 base, and 19 bases lay in between. The CDR3 nucleotides read TGTGCCAGCAGCTCGCTTTCCCCGGGACATATGAACACCGGGGAGCTGTTTTTT. This gives the protein CASSSLSPGHMNTGELFF. Looking up the rest from reference TRBV7-6 and TRBJ2-2 gives the full variable domain: GAGVSQSPRYKVTKRGQDVALRCDPISGHVSLYWYRQALGQGPEFLTYFNYEAQQDKSGLPNDRFSAERPEGSISTLTIQRTEQRDSAMYRCASSSLSPGHMNTGELFFGEGSRLTVL.

The gene calls are TRBV2 and TRBJ1-6, with 7 bases matching TRBD1. Germline V gene lookup returns CDR1 SNHLY and CDR2 FYNNEI. V was pared by 8 bases and J by 9 bases, with 13 bases of the junction left unmatched. The CDR3 consists of 15 residues. Here the CDR3 reads CASAEGQFAGSPLHF. The CDR3 nucleotides are TGTGCCAGCGCCGAGGGACAGTTCGCTGGTTCACCCCTCCACTTT.

This chain's CDR3 is CASSLIAGERAKNIQYF. CDR3 coding DNA: TGTGCCAGCAGCTTAATCGCGGGTGAAAGGGCCAAAAACATTCAGTACTTC. The rearrangement joins TRBV13 to TRBJ2-4; D perhaps matches TRBD2 (5 bases). The germline CDR1 and CDR2 sequences are PRHDT and FYEKMQ (reference sequence). This CDR3 spans 17 amino acids. The ends were cut back, 2 bases at V and 1 base at J, with 15 bases in the middle.